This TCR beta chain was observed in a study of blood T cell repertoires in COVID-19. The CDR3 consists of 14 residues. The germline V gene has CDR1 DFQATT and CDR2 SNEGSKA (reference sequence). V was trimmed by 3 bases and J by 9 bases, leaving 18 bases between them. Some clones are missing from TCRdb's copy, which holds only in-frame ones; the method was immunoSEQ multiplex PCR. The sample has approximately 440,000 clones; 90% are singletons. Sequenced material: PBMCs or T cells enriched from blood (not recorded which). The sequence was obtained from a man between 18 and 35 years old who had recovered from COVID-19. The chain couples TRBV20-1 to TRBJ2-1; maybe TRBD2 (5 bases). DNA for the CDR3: TGCAGTGCTAGTGACCGCGGGCCTTCAGGTGAGCAGTTCTTC. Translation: CSASDRGPSGEQFF.